The rows below give T cell receptor beta chains drawn from one sample of a study of blood T cell repertoires in COVID-19. Libraries were prepared by immunoSEQ multiplex PCR; TCRdb keeps only in-frame clonotypes and omits some of them. The repertoire holds a few hundred thousand clones, approximately 90% seen once, with 0.99% in the top ten. The sample comprised peripheral blood. Every receptor here comes from a woman aged 40 to 49 who had recovered from COVID-19. CDR3s include the opening cysteine and the closing phenylalanine or tryptophan. Fields, in order: J gene, D gene, V gene, clone size, CDR3 protein, CDR3 DNA. D genes are given only for firm matches. The size field is filled for only some rows; it gives once, few, many or a size class.

TRBJ1-1 TRBD1 TRBV7-9 NA CASSPTGTGYTEAFF TGTGCCAGCAGCCCCACCGGGACAGGGTACACTGAAGCTTTCTTT
TRBJ1-1 TRBD1 TRBV7-9 NA CASDRTGGTEAFF TGTGCCAGCGATAGGACAGGGGGAACTGAAGCTTTCTTT
TRBJ1-5 NA TRBV19 NA CASTQPGGYQPQHF TGTGCCAGTACACAACCGGGGGGTTATCAGCCCCAGCATTTT
TRBJ1-5 NA TRBV30 NA CAWSVRVGPGGNQPQHF TGTGCCTGGAGTGTACGGGTGGGTCCAGGGGGCAATCAGCCCCAGCATTTT
TRBJ2-1 NA TRBV15 NA CATTPGGRTIGGSYNEQFF TGTGCCACCACCCCAGGGGGGCGGACGATCGGCGGCTCCTACAATGAGCAGTTCTTC
TRBJ2-1 TRBD2 TRBV4-3 NA CASSYGTSGYNEQFF TGCGCCAGCAGCTACGGGACTAGCGGATACAATGAGCAGTTCTTC
TRBJ1-4 TRBD1 TRBV2 NA CASSGDSEKLFF TGTGCCAGCAGTGGGGACAGTGAAAAACTGTTTTTT
TRBJ2-7 NA TRBV2 NA CASQGYEQYF TGTGCCAGCCAGGGCTACGAGCAGTACTTC
TRBJ2-5 NA TRBV18 NA CASSPPGGETQYF TGTGCCAGCTCACCACCAGGGGGAGAGACCCAGTACTTC
TRBJ1-1 TRBD1 TRBV9 NA CASSSQDRATEAFF TGTGCCAGCAGCTCCCAAGACAGGGCAACTGAAGCTTTCTTT
TRBJ2-7 NA TRBV7-8 NA CASSLAFPRDEQYF TGTGCCAGCAGCTTAGCTTTTCCCAGGGACGAGCAGTACTTC
TRBJ2-2 NA TRBV6-5 NA CAIRGGAWYGELFF TGTGCCATCCGAGGGGGGGCCTGGTACGGGGAGCTGTTTTTT
TRBJ2-1 NA TRBV5-6 NA CASSWEYEQFF TGTGCCAGCAGCTGGGAGTATGAGCAGTTCTTC
TRBJ1-5 TRBD1 TRBV18 NA CASSPMTGGDWGGQPQHF TGTGCCAGCTCACCAATGACAGGGGGGGATTGGGGCGGTCAGCCCCAGCATTTT
TRBJ2-1 TRBD2 TRBV9 NA CASSVGGGRDYNEQFF TGTGCCAGCAGCGTAGGGGGCGGGAGGGACTACAATGAGCAGTTCTTC
TRBJ1-2 NA TRBV30 NA CAYLGGDFYGYTF TGTGCCTACCTGGGGGGGGATTTCTATGGCTACACCTTC
TRBJ1-1 NA TRBV3-1/TRBV3-2 NA CASSRQIGGNTEAFF TGTGCCAGCAGCCGCCAAATAGGAGGGAACACTGAAGCTTTCTTT
TRBJ2-7 TRBD1 TRBV6-2/TRBV6-3 once CASSTGTGGVEQYF TGTGCCAGCAGCACCGGGACAGGGGGCGTCGAGCAGTACTTC
TRBJ2-3 TRBD2 TRBV6-4 NA CASSDRTGGVGPDTQYF TGTGCCAGCAGTGACCGTACGGGGGGAGTTGGTCCAGATACGCAGTATTTT
TRBJ2-5 NA TRBV7-8 NA CASRGVGLVTQYF TGTGCCAGCAGAGGGGTGGGCCTCGTGACCCAGTACTTC
TRBJ2-5 TRBD2 TRBV18 NA CASSLRTSGSEETQYF TGTGCCAGCTCACTACGGACTAGCGGGAGTGAAGAGACCCAGTACTTC
TRBJ2-5 NA TRBV4-1 NA CASSQVWQGGETQYF TGCGCCAGCAGCCAAGTGTGGCAGGGTGGGGAGACCCAGTACTTC
TRBJ1-4 TRBD1 TRBV10-3 NA CAISESFQGATGLFF TGTGCCATCAGTGAGTCGTTCCAGGGGGCTACTGGACTGTTTTTT
TRBJ1-5 TRBD1 TRBV6-2/TRBV6-3 NA CASSYSMDRGLGGNQPQHF TGTGCCAGCAGTTACTCGATGGACAGGGGGTTGGGGGGCAATCAGCCCCAGCATTTT
TRBJ2-3 NA TRBV15 NA CATSRGWANTDTQYF TGTGCCACCAGCAGAGGTTGGGCAAACACAGATACGCAGTATTTT
TRBJ1-2 NA TRBV7-2 NA CASSSTWGGESGYTF TGTGCCAGCAGCTCGACCTGGGGGGGCGAGTCTGGCTACACCTTC
TRBJ2-7 TRBD2 TRBV7-2 NA CASSSTSGRGEQYF TGTGCCAGCAGCTCGACTAGCGGGAGGGGCGAGCAGTACTTC
TRBJ2-6 TRBD1 TRBV6-2/TRBV6-3 once CASSYSAGGGIPGANVLTF TGTGCCAGCAGTTACTCGGCAGGGGGCGGGATTCCCGGGGCCAACGTCCTGACTTTC